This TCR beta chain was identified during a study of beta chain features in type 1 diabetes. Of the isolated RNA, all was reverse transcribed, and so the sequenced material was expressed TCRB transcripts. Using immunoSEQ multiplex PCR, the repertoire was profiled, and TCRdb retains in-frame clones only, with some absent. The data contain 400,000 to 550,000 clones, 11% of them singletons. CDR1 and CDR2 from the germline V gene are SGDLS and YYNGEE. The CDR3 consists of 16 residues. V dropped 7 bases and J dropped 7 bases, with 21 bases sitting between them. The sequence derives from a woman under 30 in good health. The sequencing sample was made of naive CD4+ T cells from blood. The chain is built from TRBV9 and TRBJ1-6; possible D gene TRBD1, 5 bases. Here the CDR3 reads CASGFSAGMGNSPLHF. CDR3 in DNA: TGTGCCAGCGGGTTCTCGGCAGGGATGGGAAATTCACCCCTCCACTTT.